The 24 T cell receptor beta chains below come from one sample, sequenced in a study of blood T cell repertoires in COVID-19 (dated by TCRdb to the early 2020s). Library generation was performed with the immunoSEQ multiplex PCR assay. The clones in this table, taken by TCRdb from immuneACCESS, are in-frame only. Not every clone is retained; where verified, under half of the shortfall comes from an unresolved V gene, and the cause of the rest is unknown. Within this sample are some 320,000 clones, with 75% to 90% of them counted one time only. Around 4.8% of the sample lies in the top ten. Material: PBMCs or T cells enriched from blood (not recorded which). Receptors originate from a man between 60 and 75 years old who had recovered from COVID-19.

The genes are TRBV6-5 and TRBJ2-2, with D uncertain. Trimming took off 6 bases at V and 2 bases at J, with 13 bases between the two ends. The CDR3 has 15 amino acids. In germline, CDR1 is MNHEY, CDR2 SVGAGI. The CDR3 DNA reads as TGTGCCAGCAGCCCCTGGAGTGGAAACACCGGGGAGCTGTTTTTT. It encodes CASSPWSGNTGELFF.

The rearrangement joins TRBV28 to TRBJ1-2; possible D gene TRBD1, 6 bases. This CDR3 spans 14 amino acids. Germline loops: CDR1 MDHEN, CDR2 SYDVKM. The ends were cut back, 4 bases at V and 2 bases at J, with 11 bases in the middle. The CDR3 protein is CASSSTGLNYGYTF. In DNA form, the CDR3 reads TGTGCCAGCAGTTCGACAGGTTTAAACTATGGCTACACCTTC.

This chain uses TRBV25-1 with TRBJ2-7, with D hard to call. V was pared by 0 bases and J by 1 base, with 13 bases between. Germline V gene data show CDR1 as MGHDK and CDR2 as SYGVNS. This CDR3 has 16 amino acids. CDR3 amino acids: CASSEYEAHPSYEQYF. The CDR3 DNA sequence: TGTGCCAGCAGTGAATATGAGGCCCACCCTTCCTACGAGCAGTACTTC.

This clone was seen only once. CDR3 in DNA: TGTGCCAGCAGCGCGCTAGCGGTAAGCTCCTACGAGCAGTACTTC. It specifies CASSALAVSSYEQYF. The rearrangement links TRBV4-2 to TRBJ2-7; TRBD2 matches 7 bases. Trimming cost V 5 bases and J 0 bases; bases outside gene matches: 7. The CDR3 totals 15 residues. The germline CDR1 and CDR2 sequences are LGHNA and YNFKEQ.

This rearrangement joins TRBV18 to TRBJ1-4, with D maybe TRBD1 (6 bases). Deletions cut 0 bases from V and 0 bases from J, with 14 bases between. Germline CDR1 and CDR2: KGHSH and LQKENI. The CDR3 spans 18 residues. The CDR3 loop reads CASSPPRGGRATNEKLFF. As DNA, the CDR3 is TGTGCCAGCTCACCACCCCGAGGGGGTCGCGCAACTAATGAAAAACTGTTTTTT. The whole variable domain, remainder taken from reference TRBV18 and TRBJ1-4, is NAGVMQNPRHLVRRRGQEARLRCSPMKGHSHVYWYRQLPEEGLKFMVYLQKENIIDESGMPKERFSAEFPKEGPSILRIQQVVRGDSAAYFCASSPPRGGRATNEKLFFGSGTQLSVL.

The chain combines TRBV5-1 with TRBJ2-5; 7 positions match TRBD1. From germline, CDR1 is SGHRS and CDR2 YFSETQ. V trimming: 4 bases; J trimming: 0 bases; junction bases outside the gene matches: 3. The CDR3 runs to 14 residues. For the CDR3, the DNA is TGCGCCAGCAGCCCTACAGGGGACCAAGAGACCCAGTACTTC. This translates into CASSPTGDQETQYF.

The J gene is TRBJ2-3, the V gene TRBV4-3; TRBD2 aligns across 8 bases. The germline CDR1 and CDR2 sequences are LGHNA and YSLEER. Trimming removed 2 bases from V and 4 bases from J; junction bases left unmatched: 11. The CDR3 is made up of 17 amino acids. CDR3 residues: CASSQRRAGDFADTQYF. The CDR3 region has the DNA TGCGCCAGCAGCCAACGGAGAGCGGGGGATTTCGCAGATACGCAGTATTTT.

The chain employs TRBV6-2 or TRBV6-3 and TRBJ1-1, with TRBD1 matching over 10 bases. Germline trimming cut 0 bases from V and 4 bases from J; bases unmatched to any gene: 2. This CDR3 has 15 amino acids. Germline-derived CDR1 and CDR2 are MNHEY and SVGEGT. The CDR3 sequence is CASSYSDRGPTEAFF. The DNA for the CDR3 is TGTGCCAGCAGTTACTCAGACAGGGGGCCCACTGAAGCTTTCTTT.

This clone was counted between two and nine times. V and J are TRBV15 and TRBJ2-1; TRBD2 aligns across 11 bases. Looked up from germline, CDR1 is LNHNV and CDR2 is YYDKDF (reference sequence). The CDR3 sequence is 19 residues long. J gave up 6 bases and V 4 bases, and 17 bases lay outside the gene matches. CDR3: CATSNLGVAGGRGPNEQFF. CDR3 DNA sequence: TGTGCCACCAGCAACCTCGGGGTAGCGGGAGGGAGGGGGCCCAATGAGCAGTTCTTC.

In its sample, this clone was seen once. The rearrangement joins TRBV9 to TRBJ2-5; the D gene is possibly TRBD1 (6 bases). V lost 1 base and J 5 bases, leaving 18 bases between the germline ends. Germline loops: CDR1 SGDLS, CDR2 YYNGEE. The CDR3 covers 16 residues. This CDR3 is CASSVRGSTAWETQYF. In DNA form, the CDR3 reads TGTGCCAGCAGCGTAAGGGGGTCGACGGCTTGGGAGACCCAGTACTTC. The full variable domain, rest sourced from reference TRBV9 and TRBJ2-5, is DSGVTQTPKHLITATGQRVTLRCSPRSGDLSVYWYQQSLDQGLQFLIQYYNGEERAKGNILERFSAQQFPDLHSELNLSSLELGDSALYFCASSVRGSTAWETQYFGPGTRLLVL.

V gene TRBV5-6 combines with J gene TRBJ2-2; 9 nucleotides match TRBD2. V gave up 1 base and J gave up 6 bases; unmatched junction bases: 13. The length of the CDR3 is 18 residues. The germline V gene encodes CDR1 SGHDT and CDR2 YYEEEE. CDR3: CASSLPLLAGIEAGELFF. CDR3 DNA sequence: TGTGCCAGCAGCTTGCCCCTCCTAGCGGGAATTGAGGCCGGGGAGCTGTTTTTT.

The chain joins TRBV12-2 to TRBJ2-5; TRBD1, as called in the table, went unchecked against the DNA. TRBV12-2 is a documented pseudogene. The CDR3 is 15 amino acids. The CDR3 coding sequence is TGTGCAAGTCGCTTAGATAGGGGGTTACAAGAGACCCAGTACTTC. Its protein is CASRLDRGLQETQYF.

CDR3 residues: CAIKIRGDTEAFF. CDR3 DNA: TGTGCCATCAAAATCAGGGGAGACACTGAAGCTTTCTTT. The rearrangement links TRBV10-3 to TRBJ1-1; TRBD1 is a possible D gene (6 bases). V shed 7 bases and J shed 3 bases, with 12 bases lying between them. Per the germline V gene, CDR1 is ENHRY and CDR2 is SYGVKD. The CDR3 is 13 amino acids.

This rearrangement joins TRBV7-2 to TRBJ2-1; 10 bases agree with TRBD1. With 5 bases clipped from V and 15 bases from J, the junction kept 10 bases outside the gene matches. Germline V gives CDR1 SGHTA, CDR2 FQGNSA. The CDR3 runs to 13 residues. The CDR3 reads CASSARDRGGLFF. CDR3 coding DNA: TGTGCCAGCAGCGCCCGGGACAGGGGAGGGCTGTTCTTC.

CDR3 region: CASSIVPGLYSGANVLTF. CDR3 coding DNA: TGTGCCAGTAGTATAGTTCCGGGACTCTACTCTGGGGCCAACGTCCTGACTTTC. The genes are TRBV19 and TRBJ2-6; D might be TRBD2 (6 bases). Germline CDR1 is LNHDA and CDR2 is SQIVND (reference sequence). V lost 1 base and J lost 0, with 13 bases in between. CDR3 length: 18 amino acids.

The chain links TRBV7-8 to TRBJ2-1; 9 bases fit TRBD1. The ends lost 3 bases at V and 9 bases at J; junction bases unmatched: 18. This CDR3 contains 18 residues. CDR1 is SGHVS, CDR2 FQNEAQ, per germline. The CDR3 loop is CASSLSQQGAIPTGEQFF. DNA of the CDR3: TGTGCCAGCAGCTTGTCGCAACAGGGGGCCATACCAACGGGTGAGCAGTTCTTC. Supplemented by reference TRBV7-8 and TRBJ2-1, the full variable domain reads GAGVSQSPRYKVAKRGQDVALRCDPISGHVSLFWYQQALGQGPEFLTYFQNEAQLDKSGLPSDRFFAERPEGSVSTLKIQRTQQEDSAVYLCASSLSQQGAIPTGEQFFGPGTRLTVL.

This chain connects TRBV27 to TRBJ1-1; 10 positions agree with TRBD1. The CDR3 is 22 amino acids. The V segment lost 6 bases and the J segment 5 bases; nucleotides outside the gene matches: 30. The V gene's germline CDR1 is MNHEY and CDR2 SMNVEV (reference sequence). This CDR3 reads CASSFFNPNFGTGVGVGTEAFF. In DNA, the CDR3 is TGTGCCAGCAGCTTTTTTAACCCAAACTTCGGGACAGGGGTTGGGGTGGGGACTGAAGCTTTCTTT.

CDR3 in DNA: TGTGCCAGCAGTTCCACACAGGCGAACACTGAAGCTTTCTTT. Translating gives CASSSTQANTEAFF. The chain combines TRBV6-5 with TRBJ1-1; maybe TRBD1 (5 bases). Looked up from germline, CDR1 is MNHEY and CDR2 is SVGAGI. This CDR3 comprises 14 residues. V was clipped by 4 bases and J by 1 base, with 10 bases between them.

The chain uses TRBV29-1 and TRBJ2-3, with D perhaps TRBD1 (5 bases). This CDR3 is 14 amino acids long. CDR1 is SQVTM and CDR2 is ANQGSEA in the germline V gene. V lost 5 bases and J lost 2, with 14 bases in between. The CDR3 DNA sequence: TGCAGCGTTTATGATGGACACCTCACAGATACGCAGTATTTT. This translates into CSVYDGHLTDTQYF.

The chain has TRBV7-9 and TRBJ2-3; D call uncertain. This CDR3 is 16 amino acids long. Germline-derived CDR1 and CDR2 are SEHNR and FQNEAQ (reference sequence). The germline V and J ends were trimmed by 5 bases and 0 bases, with 15 bases remaining between them. CDR3 coding DNA: TGTGCCAGCAGCCGTCCACTTACTGTCAGCACAGATACGCAGTATTTT. It translates to CASSRPLTVSTDTQYF.

The chain employs TRBV5-4 and TRBJ2-7, with 14 bases fitting TRBD2. V lost 4 bases, J lost 6 bases, and 3 bases stayed unmatched. CDR1 and CDR2 from the germline V gene are SGHNT and YYREEE (reference sequence). This CDR3 contains 14 residues. CDR3 sequence: CASSPGLAGAEQYF. CDR3 in DNA: TGTGCCAGCAGCCCGGGACTAGCGGGAGCCGAGCAGTACTTC.

The V and J genes are TRBV29-1 and TRBJ2-7; 9 nucleotides align to TRBD1. The germline V gene has CDR1 SQVTM and CDR2 ANQGSEA. V gave up 7 bases and J gave up 3 bases; unmatched junction bases: 7. The CDR3 is 13 amino acids. The CDR3, as DNA: TGCAGCGCCGGAAGGGGACAGGGCTACGAGCAGTACTTC. This translates into CSAGRGQGYEQYF.

The gene calls are TRBV7-3 and TRBJ1-1, with no clear D. This CDR3 is built from 13 residues. Germline V lookup: CDR1 SGHTA, CDR2 FQGTGA. Trimming removed 1 base from V and 5 bases from J, with 8 bases in between. The CDR3: CASSLNVGTEAFF. Here the CDR3 DNA reads TGTGCCAGCAGCTTAAATGTCGGGACTGAAGCTTTCTTT.

J is TRBJ2-5 and V is TRBV5-8; D possibly corresponds to TRBD2 (6 bases). From germline, CDR1 is SGHTS and CDR2 YDEGEE. V lost 4 bases and J 1 base, leaving 11 bases between the germline ends. The CDR3 has 14 residues. This CDR3 reads CASSRGLAQETQYF. In DNA form, the CDR3 reads TGTGCCAGCAGCCGGGGACTTGCCCAAGAGACCCAGTACTTC. Full variable domain (remainder filled in from reference TRBV5-8 and TRBJ2-5): EAGVTQSPTHLIKTRGQQATLRCSPISGHTSVYWYQQALGLGLQFLLWYDEGEERNRGNFPPRFSGRQFPNYSSELNVNALELEDSALYLCASSRGLAQETQYFGPGTRLLVL.